This T cell receptor (beta chain) was captured in a study of T cell repertoires in cytomegalovirus infection. Notes on the study in general: Dominant in the ex vivo response were TCR beta clonotypes restricted by HLA-C and specific for CMV.

TCRdb passed the reads through MiXCR, listing each CDR3 protein once. The sample comprises fewer than 950,000 distinct CDR3 sequences, approximately 32% of which are singletons, and approximately 13% rests with the top ten. Germline trimming cut 7 bases from V and 4 bases from J; bases unmatched to any gene: 19. Germline V lookup: CDR1 SNHLY, CDR2 FYNNEI. The CDR3 is 18 residues long. About this clonotype itself: The target antigen is unknown.

This specimen consisted of cultured CD8+ T cells from PBMCs, obtained from culture after CMV antigen stimulation. The gene calls are TRBV2 and TRBJ2-5; 9 nucleotides align to TRBD2. The clonotype comes from a human donor in good health (CMV status not recorded). Some clones in this sample may be carry-over from other donors' samples. The CDR3 here is CASKFRASGTDAGETQYF. As DNA, the CDR3 is TGTGCCAGCAAATTTCGGGCTAGCGGGACGGATGCTGGAGAGACCCAGTACTTC.